The following is a TCR beta chain sequence with its context. CDR1 LGHNA and CDR2 YSLEER come from the germline V gene. V was clipped by 2 bases and J by 5 bases; unmatched bases: 12. CDR3 length: 17 amino acids. The data were taken from a study of blood T cell repertoires in COVID-19. For the study at large: Acute and convalescent COVID-19 samples came from the United States, Italy and Spain. Sources were T cells, B-cell-depleted T cells, or PBMCs; the material itself was cDNA or gDNA.

Authors' processing steps: Amplification of reference gene primers was used by the study to estimate nucleated cell counts. TCRdb keeps only in-frame clones here, not all; method: immunoSEQ multiplex PCR. The V and J calls and clone size are taken from that table; D and trimming were inferred from the DNA. The data show 250,000 to 350,000 clones, with approximately 86% seen just once and about 0.9% held by the top ten. Seattle's enrolled individuals joined amid active infection and were then monitored longitudinally. This TCR was recovered from a human donor with COVID-19, enrolled during active disease. The donor label of this sample is uncertain. The chain has TRBV4-3 and TRBJ2-3, with 8 bases aligning to TRBD1. Sample: peripheral blood. CDR3 DNA: TGCGCCAGCAGCCAATCCCCCCAATCCAGGGGGCGAGATACGCAGTATTTT. This encodes CASSQSPQSRGRDTQYF.